These T cell receptor beta chains were read from a single sample in a study of blood T cell repertoires in COVID-19. Generated by immunoSEQ multiplex PCR, the TCRdb table keeps only in-frame clones and is missing some. In the table there are about 250,000 clones, approximately 90% of which are singletons. The sample taken for sequencing was peripheral blood. The receptors were gathered from a man between 18 and 29 years old with active or convalescent COVID-19. CDR3s include the opening cysteine and the closing phenylalanine or tryptophan. D genes are given only for firm matches.

V | D | CDR3
TRBV19 | NA | CASSTKGRAFGQPQHF
TRBV13 | TRBD1 | CASSLTGYNEQFF
TRBV11-2 | TRBD2 | CASSLGSGSRYEQYF
TRBV10-3 | TRBD1 | CAISDRGSGEKLFF
TRBV5-1 | TRBD1 | CASSISGTVNEKLFF
TRBV27 | NA | CASSLSGSSYRSTNEKLFF
TRBV3-1/TRBV3-2 | NA | CASSQDEGTGKAFF
TRBV10-3 | TRBD1 | CAISLTETGWGNTEAFF
TRBV18 | NA | CASSPLQASYEQYF
TRBV2 | NA | CASSLGRDTQYF
TRBV7-9 | NA | CASSSGDPFYEQYF
TRBV9 | NA | CASSVDIGASYGYTF